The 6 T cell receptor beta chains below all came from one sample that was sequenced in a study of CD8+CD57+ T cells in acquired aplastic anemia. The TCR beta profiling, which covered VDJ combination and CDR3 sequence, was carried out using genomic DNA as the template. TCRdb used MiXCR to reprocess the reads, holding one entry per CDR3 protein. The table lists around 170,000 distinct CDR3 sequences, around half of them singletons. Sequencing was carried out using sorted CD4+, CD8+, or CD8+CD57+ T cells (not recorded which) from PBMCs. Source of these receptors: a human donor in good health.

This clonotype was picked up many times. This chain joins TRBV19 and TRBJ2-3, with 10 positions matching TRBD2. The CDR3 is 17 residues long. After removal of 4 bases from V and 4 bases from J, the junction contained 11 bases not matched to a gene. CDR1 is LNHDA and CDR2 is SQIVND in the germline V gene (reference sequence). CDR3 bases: TGTGCCAGTAGTAAAAGAGCGGGAGGGGTGGGGTCAGATACGCAGTATTTT. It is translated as CASSKRAGGVGSDTQYF.

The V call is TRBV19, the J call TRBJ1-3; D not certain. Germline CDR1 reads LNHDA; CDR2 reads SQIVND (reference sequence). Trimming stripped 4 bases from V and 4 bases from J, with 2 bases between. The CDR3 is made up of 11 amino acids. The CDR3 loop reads CASSKGNTIYF. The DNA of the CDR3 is TGTGCCAGTAGTAAAGGAAACACCATATATTTT. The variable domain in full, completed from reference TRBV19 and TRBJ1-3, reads DGGITQSPKYLFRKEGQNVTLSCEQNLNHDAMYWYRQDPGQGLRLIYYSQIVNDFQKGDIAEGYSVSREKKESFPLTVTSAQKNPTAFYLCASSKGNTIYFGEGSWLTVV.

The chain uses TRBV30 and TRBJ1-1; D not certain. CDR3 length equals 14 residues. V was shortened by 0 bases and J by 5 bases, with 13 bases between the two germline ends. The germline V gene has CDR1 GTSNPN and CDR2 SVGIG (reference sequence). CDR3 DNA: TGTGCCTGGAGTGTCGCGGCAGGCCGGACTGAAGCTTTCTTT. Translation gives CAWSVAAGRTEAFF.

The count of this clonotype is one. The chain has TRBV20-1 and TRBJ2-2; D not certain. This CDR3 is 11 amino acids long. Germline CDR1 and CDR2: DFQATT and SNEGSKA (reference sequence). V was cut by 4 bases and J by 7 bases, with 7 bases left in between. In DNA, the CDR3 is TGCAGTGCTATAGTTGTCGGGGAGCTGTTTTTT. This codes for CSAIVVGELFF.

CDR3 sequence: CASSPRQGTRTYEQYF. The CDR3 DNA reads TGTGCCAGCTCACCACGGCAGGGGACGAGGACCTACGAGCAGTACTTC. The chain is built from TRBV18 and TRBJ2-7; D is perhaps TRBD1 (6 bases). The CDR3 covers 16 residues. The germline V and J ends were trimmed by 1 base and 2 bases, with 15 bases remaining between them. Germline lookup yields CDR1 KGHSH and CDR2 LQKENI.

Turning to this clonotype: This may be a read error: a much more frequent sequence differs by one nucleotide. The CDR3 spells CASSGTGPSGTEALF. DNA of the CDR3: TGTGCCAGCAGCGGGACAGGGCCATCTGGCACTGAAGCTCTCTTT. This chain joins TRBV6-5 and TRBJ1-1; 9 bases match TRBD1. The CDR3 sequence is 15 residues long. CDR1 is MNHEY, CDR2 SVGAGI, per germline.